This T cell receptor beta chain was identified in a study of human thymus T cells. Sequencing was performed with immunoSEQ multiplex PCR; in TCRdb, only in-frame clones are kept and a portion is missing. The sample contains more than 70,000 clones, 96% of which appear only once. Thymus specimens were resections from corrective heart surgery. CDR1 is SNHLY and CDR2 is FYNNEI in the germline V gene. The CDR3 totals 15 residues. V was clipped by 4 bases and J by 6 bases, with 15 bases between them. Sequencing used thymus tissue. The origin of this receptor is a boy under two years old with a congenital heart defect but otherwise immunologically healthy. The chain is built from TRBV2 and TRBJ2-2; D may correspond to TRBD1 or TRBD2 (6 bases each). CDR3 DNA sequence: TGTGCCAGCAGTGCGGGGGCCATACGGCCCGGGGAGCTGTTTTTT. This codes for CASSAGAIRPGELFF.